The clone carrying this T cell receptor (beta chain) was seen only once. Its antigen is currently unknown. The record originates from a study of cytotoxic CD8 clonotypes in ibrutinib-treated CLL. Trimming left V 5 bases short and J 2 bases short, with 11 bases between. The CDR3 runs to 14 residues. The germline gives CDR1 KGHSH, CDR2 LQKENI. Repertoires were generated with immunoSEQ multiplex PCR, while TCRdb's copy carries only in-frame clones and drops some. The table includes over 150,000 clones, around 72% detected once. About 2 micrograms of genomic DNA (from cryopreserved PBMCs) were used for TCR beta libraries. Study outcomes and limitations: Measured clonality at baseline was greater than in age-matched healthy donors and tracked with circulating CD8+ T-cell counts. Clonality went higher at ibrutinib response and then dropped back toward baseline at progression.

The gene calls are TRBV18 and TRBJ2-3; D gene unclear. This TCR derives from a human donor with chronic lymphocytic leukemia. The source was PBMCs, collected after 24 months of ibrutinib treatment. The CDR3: CASSVAWDTDTQYF. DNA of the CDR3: TGTGCCAGCTCAGTCGCCTGGGACACAGATACGCAGTATTTT.